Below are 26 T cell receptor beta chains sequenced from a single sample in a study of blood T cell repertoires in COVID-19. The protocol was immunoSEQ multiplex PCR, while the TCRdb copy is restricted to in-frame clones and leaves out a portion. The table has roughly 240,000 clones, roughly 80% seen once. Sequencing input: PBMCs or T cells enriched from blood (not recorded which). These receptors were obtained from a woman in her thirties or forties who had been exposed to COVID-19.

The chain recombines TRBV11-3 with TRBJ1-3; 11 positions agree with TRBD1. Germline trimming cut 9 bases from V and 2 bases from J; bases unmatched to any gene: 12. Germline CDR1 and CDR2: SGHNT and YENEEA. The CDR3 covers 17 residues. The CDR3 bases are TGTGCCAGAGGGACAGGGGGACGTGCTGGAACTGGAAACACCATATATTTT. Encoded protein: CARGTGGRAGTGNTIYF.

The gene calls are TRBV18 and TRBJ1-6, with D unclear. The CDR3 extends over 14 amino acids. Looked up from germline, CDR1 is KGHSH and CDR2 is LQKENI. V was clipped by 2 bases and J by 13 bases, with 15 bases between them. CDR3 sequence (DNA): TGTGCCAGCTCACCAAGCGTGGGAGGGTGGCCCCTCCACTTT. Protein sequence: CASSPSVGGWPLHF.

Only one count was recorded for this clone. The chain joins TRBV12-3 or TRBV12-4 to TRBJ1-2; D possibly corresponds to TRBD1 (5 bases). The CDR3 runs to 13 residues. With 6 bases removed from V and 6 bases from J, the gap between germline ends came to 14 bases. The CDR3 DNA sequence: TGTGCCAGCAGGTCAGGGCTCCTGAATGGCTACACCTTC. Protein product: CASRSGLLNGYTF.

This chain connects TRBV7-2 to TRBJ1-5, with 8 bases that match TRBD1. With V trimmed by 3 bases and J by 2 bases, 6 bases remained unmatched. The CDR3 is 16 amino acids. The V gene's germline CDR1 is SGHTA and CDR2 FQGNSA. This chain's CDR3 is CASSFGQGQGNQPQHF. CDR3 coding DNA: TGTGCCAGCAGCTTCGGACAGGGACAGGGCAATCAGCCCCAGCATTTT.

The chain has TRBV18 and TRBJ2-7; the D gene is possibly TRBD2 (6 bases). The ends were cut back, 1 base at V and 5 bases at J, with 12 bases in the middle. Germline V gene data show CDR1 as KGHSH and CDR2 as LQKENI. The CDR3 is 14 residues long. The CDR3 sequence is CASSPRGEADEQYF. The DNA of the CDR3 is TGTGCCAGCTCACCACGAGGGGAGGCTGACGAGCAGTACTTC.

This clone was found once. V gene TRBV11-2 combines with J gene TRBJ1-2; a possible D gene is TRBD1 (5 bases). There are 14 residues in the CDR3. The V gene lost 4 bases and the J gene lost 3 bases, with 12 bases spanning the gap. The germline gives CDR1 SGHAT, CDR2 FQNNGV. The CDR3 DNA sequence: TGTGCCAGCAGCTCCGTCAGGGTCGACTATGGCTACACCTTC. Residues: CASSSVRVDYGYTF.

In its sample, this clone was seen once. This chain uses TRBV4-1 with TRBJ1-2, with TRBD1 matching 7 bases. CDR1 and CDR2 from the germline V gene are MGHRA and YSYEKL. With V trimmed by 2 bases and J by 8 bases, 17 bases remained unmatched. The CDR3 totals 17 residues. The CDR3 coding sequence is TGCGCCAGCAGCCAAATAACAGGGGATGGGGGCTTATCGGGCTACACCTTC. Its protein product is CASSQITGDGGLSGYTF.

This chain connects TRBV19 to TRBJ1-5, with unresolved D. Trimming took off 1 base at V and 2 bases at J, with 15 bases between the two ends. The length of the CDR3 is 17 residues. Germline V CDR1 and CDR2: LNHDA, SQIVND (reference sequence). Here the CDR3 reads CASSIGSRRPGNQPQHF. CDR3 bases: TGTGCCAGTAGTATAGGGTCTCGGAGGCCCGGCAATCAGCCCCAGCATTTT.

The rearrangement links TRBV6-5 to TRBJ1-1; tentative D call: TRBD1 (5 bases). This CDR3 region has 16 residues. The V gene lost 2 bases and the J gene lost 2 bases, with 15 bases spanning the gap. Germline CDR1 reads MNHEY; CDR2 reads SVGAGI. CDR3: CASSYVSREINTEAFF. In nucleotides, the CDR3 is TGTGCCAGCAGTTACGTAAGCAGGGAAATAAACACTGAAGCTTTCTTT.

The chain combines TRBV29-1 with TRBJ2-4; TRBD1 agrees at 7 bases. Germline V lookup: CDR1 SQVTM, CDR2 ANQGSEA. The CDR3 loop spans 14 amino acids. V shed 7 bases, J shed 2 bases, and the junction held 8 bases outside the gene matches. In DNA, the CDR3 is TGCAGCGCCGGGGCCAGGGGGACCAAAAACATTCAGTACTTC. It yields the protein CSAGARGTKNIQYF.

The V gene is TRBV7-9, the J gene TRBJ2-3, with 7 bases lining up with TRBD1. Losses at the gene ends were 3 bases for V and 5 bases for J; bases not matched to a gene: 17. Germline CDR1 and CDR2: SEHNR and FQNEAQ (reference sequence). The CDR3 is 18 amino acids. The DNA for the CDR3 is TGTGCCAGCAGCTTCTCCTCGGGTAGGGGGCTCTTTGGAGATACGCAGTATTTT. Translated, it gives CASSFSSGRGLFGDTQYF.

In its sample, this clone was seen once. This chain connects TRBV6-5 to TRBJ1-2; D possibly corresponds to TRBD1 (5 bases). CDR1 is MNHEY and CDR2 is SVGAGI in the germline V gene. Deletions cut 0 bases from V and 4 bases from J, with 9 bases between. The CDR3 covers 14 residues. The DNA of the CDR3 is TGTGCCAGCAGTTACTCGCGACAGAGCTATGGCTACACCTTC. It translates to CASSYSRQSYGYTF.

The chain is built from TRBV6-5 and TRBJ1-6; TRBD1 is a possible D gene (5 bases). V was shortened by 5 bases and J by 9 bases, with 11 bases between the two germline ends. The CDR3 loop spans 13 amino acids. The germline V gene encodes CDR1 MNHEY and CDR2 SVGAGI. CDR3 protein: CASSRTGGSPLHF. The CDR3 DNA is TGTGCCAGCAGTAGGACGGGGGGTTCACCCCTCCACTTT.

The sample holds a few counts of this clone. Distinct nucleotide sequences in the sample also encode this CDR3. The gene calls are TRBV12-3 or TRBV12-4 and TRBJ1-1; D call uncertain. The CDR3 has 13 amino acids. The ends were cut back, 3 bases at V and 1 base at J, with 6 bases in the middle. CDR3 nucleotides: TGTGCCAGCAGTTTTACAGCGAACACTGAAGCTTTCTTT. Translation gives CASSFTANTEAFF.

The CDR3 nucleotides read TGTGCCAGCAGCGCACAGGAGGGGCGGGGGGATACGCAGTATTTT. Translated, it gives CASSAQEGRGDTQYF. The V gene is TRBV11-3, the J gene TRBJ2-3, with 7 bases lining up with TRBD2. CDR1 and CDR2 from the germline V gene are SGHNT and YENEEA. Losses at the gene ends were 5 bases for V and 6 bases for J; bases not matched to a gene: 11. The CDR3 length is 15 residues. Combining the CDR3 with reference TRBV11-3 and TRBJ2-3 gives the whole variable domain EAGVVQSPRYKIIEKKQPVAFWCNPISGHNTLYWYLQNLGQGPELLIRYENEEAVDDSQLPKDRFSAERLKGVDSTLKIQPAELGDSAVYLCASSAQEGRGDTQYFGPGTRLTVL.

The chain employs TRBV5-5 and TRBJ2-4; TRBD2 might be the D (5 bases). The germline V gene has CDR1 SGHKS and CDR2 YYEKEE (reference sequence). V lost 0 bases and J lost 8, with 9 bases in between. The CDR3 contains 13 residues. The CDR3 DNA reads TGTGCCAGCAGCTTGGGACTACGGGACATTCAGTACTTC. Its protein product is CASSLGLRDIQYF.

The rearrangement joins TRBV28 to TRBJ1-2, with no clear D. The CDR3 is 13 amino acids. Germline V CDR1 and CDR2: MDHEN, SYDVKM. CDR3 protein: CGALSSSNYGYTF. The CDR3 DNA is TGTGGGGCCCTAAGCAGCTCTAACTATGGCTACACCTTC.

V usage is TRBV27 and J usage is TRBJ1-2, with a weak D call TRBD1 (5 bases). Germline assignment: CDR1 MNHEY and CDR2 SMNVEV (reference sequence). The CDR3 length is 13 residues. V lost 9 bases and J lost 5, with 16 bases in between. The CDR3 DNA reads TGTGCCAGTGGACCGATAGGGGAATATGGCTACACCTTC. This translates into CASGPIGEYGYTF.

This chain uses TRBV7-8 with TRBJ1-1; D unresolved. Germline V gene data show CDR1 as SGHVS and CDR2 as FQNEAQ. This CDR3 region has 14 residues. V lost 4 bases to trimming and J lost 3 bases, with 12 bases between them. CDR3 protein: CASSSSVGDTEAFF. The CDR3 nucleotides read TGTGCCAGCAGCTCCTCCGTCGGGGACACTGAAGCTTTCTTT.

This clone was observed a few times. CDR3 sequence: CSVVGSGGYGYTF. CDR3 in DNA: TGCAGCGTTGTTGGATCCGGGGGCTATGGCTACACCTTC. The gene calls are TRBV29-1 and TRBJ1-2, with D tentatively TRBD1 (5 bases). CDR3 length: 13 residues. V was pared by 4 bases and J by 4 bases, with 13 bases between. Germline V gene data show CDR1 as SQVTM and CDR2 as ANQGSEA.

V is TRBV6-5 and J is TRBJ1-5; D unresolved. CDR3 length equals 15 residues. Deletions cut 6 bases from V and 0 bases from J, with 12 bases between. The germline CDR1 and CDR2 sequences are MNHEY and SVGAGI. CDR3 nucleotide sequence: TGTGCCAGCAGAAATCAGGCGTATAGCAATCAGCCCCAGCATTTT. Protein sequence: CASRNQAYSNQPQHF.

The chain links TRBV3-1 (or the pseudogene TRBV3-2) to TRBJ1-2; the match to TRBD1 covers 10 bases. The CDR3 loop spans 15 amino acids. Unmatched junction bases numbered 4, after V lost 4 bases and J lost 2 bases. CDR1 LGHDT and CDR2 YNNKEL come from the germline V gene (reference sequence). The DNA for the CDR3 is TGTGCCAGCAGCCCGTGGACAGGGGGGAACTATGGCTACACCTTC. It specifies CASSPWTGGNYGYTF.

The CDR3 loop is CASSLTSGERDTQYF. In DNA form, the CDR3 reads TGTGCCAGCAGCCTGACTAGCGGGGAGAGAGATACGCAGTATTTT. V is TRBV7-3 and J is TRBJ2-3, with 11 bases identical to TRBD2. V trimming: 5 bases; J trimming: 5 bases; junction bases outside the gene matches: 6. The CDR3 length is 15 residues. Germline V gives CDR1 SGHTA, CDR2 FQGTGA.

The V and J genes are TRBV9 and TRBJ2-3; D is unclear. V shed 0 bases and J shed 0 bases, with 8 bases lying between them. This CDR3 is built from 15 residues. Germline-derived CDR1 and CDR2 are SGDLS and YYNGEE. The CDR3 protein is CASSVGTESTDTQYF. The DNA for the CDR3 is TGTGCCAGCAGCGTAGGAACGGAGAGCACAGATACGCAGTATTTT.

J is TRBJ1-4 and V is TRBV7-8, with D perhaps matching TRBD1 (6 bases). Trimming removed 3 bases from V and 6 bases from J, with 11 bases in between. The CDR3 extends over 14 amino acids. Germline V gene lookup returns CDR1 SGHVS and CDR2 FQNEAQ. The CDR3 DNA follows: TGTGCCAGCAGCTTCGGGAGGGGGTATGAAAAACTGTTTTTT. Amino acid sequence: CASSFGRGYEKLFF. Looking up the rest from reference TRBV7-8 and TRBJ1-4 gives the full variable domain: GAGVSQSPRYKVAKRGQDVALRCDPISGHVSLFWYQQALGQGPEFLTYFQNEAQLDKSGLPSDRFFAERPEGSVSTLKIQRTQQEDSAVYLCASSFGRGYEKLFFGSGTQLSVL.

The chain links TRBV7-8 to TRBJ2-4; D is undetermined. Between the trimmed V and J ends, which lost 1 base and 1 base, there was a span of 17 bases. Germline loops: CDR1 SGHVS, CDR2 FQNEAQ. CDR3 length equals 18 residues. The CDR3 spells CASSLGVPPLVAKNIQYF. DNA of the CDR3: TGTGCCAGCAGCTTAGGCGTCCCTCCCCTAGTTGCCAAAAACATTCAGTACTTC.